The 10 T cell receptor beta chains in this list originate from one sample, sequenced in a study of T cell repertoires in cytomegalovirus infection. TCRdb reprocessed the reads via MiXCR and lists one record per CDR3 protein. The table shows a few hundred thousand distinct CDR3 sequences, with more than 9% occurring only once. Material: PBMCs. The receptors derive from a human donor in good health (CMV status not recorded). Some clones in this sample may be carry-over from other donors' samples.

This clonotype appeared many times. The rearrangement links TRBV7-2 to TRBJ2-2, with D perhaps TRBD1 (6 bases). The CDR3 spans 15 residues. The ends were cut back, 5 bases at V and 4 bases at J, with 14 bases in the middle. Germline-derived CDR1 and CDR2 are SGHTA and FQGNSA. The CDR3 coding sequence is TGTGCCAGCAGCCCAGGACAGCTGCCCACCGGGGAGCTGTTTTTT. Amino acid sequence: CASSPGQLPTGELFF.

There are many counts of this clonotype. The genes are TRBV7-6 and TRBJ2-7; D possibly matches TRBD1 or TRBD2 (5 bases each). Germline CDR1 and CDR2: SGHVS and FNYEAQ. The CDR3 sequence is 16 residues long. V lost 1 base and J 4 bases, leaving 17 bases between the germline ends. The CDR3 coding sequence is TGTGCCAGCAGCTTAGTTGGGGGAGAACCTCGTTACGAGCAGTACTTC. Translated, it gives CASSLVGGEPRYEQYF.

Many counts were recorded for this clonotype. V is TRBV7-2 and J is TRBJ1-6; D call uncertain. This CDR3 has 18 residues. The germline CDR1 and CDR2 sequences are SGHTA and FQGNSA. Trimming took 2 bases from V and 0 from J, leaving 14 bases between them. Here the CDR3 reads CASSLSRRFSSYNSPLHF. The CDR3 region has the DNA TGTGCCAGCAGCTTATCGAGACGGTTTAGCTCCTATAATTCACCCCTCCACTTT.

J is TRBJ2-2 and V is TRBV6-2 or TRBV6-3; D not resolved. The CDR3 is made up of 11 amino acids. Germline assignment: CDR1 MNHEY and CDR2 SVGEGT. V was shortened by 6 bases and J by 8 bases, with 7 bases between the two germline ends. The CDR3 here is CASRNPGELFF. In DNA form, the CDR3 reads TGTGCCAGCAGAAATCCGGGGGAGCTGTTTTTT.

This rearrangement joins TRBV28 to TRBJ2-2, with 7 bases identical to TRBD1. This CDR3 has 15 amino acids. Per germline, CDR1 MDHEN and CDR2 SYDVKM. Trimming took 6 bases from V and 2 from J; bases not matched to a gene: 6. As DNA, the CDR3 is TGTGCCAGCAGGTTGGGACAGTCAAACACCGGGGAGCTGTTTTTT. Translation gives CASRLGQSNTGELFF.

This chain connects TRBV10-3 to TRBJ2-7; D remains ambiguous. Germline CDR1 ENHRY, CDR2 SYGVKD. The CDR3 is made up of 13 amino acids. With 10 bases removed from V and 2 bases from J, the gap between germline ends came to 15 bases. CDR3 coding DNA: TGTGCCAGCAGGACCGAAGCCACCTACGAGCAGTACTTC. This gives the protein CASRTEATYEQYF.

CDR3: CASSLPLGGGSSGANVLTF. The CDR3 DNA reads TGTGCCAGCAGCTTGCCATTGGGAGGGGGTAGCTCTGGGGCCAACGTCCTGACTTTC. V gene TRBV5-4 combines with J gene TRBJ2-6; TRBD2 is a possible D gene (7 bases). CDR3 length: 19 amino acids. The V end lost 1 base, the J end lost 0 bases, and 17 bases lay between the germline ends. The germline CDR1 and CDR2 sequences are SGHNT and YYREEE (reference sequence). The whole variable domain, remainder taken from reference TRBV5-4 and TRBJ2-6, is ETGVTQSPTHLIKTRGQQVTLRCSSQSGHNTVSWYQQALGQGPQFIFQYYREEENGRGNFPPRFSGLQFPNYSSELNVNALELDDSALYLCASSLPLGGGSSGANVLTFGAGSRLTVL.

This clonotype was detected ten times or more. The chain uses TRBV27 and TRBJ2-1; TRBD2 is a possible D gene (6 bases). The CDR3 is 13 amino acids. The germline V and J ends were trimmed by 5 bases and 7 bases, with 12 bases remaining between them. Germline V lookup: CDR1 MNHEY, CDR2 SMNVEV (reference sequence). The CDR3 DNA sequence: TGTGCCAGCAGTCGGGACTCGTGGAATGAGCAGTTCTTC. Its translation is CASSRDSWNEQFF.

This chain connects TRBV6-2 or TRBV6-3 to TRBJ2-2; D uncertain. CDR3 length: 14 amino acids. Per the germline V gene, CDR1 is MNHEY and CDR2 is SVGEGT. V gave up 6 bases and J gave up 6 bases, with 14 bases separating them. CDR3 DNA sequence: TGTGCCAGCAGCCACGAGAGGTTGGCCGGGGAGCTGTTTTTT. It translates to CASSHERLAGELFF.

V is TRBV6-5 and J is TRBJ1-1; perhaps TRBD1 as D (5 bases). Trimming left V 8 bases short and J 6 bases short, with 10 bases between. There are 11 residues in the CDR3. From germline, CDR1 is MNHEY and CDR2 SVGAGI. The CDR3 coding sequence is TGTGCCAGCGGGGGGTTCGCTGAAGCTTTCTTT. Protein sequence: CASGGFAEAFF.